This is a list of T cell receptor beta chains from one sample in a study of T-cell reconstitution after alpha-beta-depleted transplantation in children. TCRdb reanalysed the PCR reads using MiXCR and keeps one entry per CDR3 protein. This table has approximately 400,000 distinct CDR3 sequences, around 15% appearing once. This material consisted of PBMCs, mostly from graft donor cells, taken 360 days after TCRalphabeta/CD19-depleted stem cell transplant. The receptors were sampled from a boy in the first two years of life who had a stem cell transplant for Wiskott-Aldrich syndrome, so the T cells may come from the graft donor. The CDR3 runs from the conserved cysteine through the conserved F or W. A D gene is named only where the DNA matches it firmly. Clone size is not always given. Where it is, it says once, few, many or a class for expanded clones.

>TRBD2|16|-|TRBJ2-5|TRBV9
TGTGCCAGCAGCGTAGGGACTAGCGGGAGCGTCAAGACCCAGTACTTC
CASSVGTSGSVKTQYF
>TRBD2|13|many|TRBJ2-1|TRBV2
TGTGCCAGCAAGGCTAGCGGAGACAATGAGCAGTTCTTC
CASKASGDNEQFF
>TRBD2|14|few|TRBJ2-7|TRBV10-3
TGTGCCATCAGTGAGGCTAGCGGGAGTTACGAGCAGTACTTC
CAISEASGSYEQYF
>-|16|-|TRBJ2-6|TRBV7-8
TGTGCCAGCAGCTCCTGGACCGGAACGGGGGCCAACGTCCTGACTTTC
CASSSWTGTGANVLTF
>TRBD1|13|many|TRBJ1-4|TRBV12-3/TRBV12-4
TGTGCCAGCAGGGACAGGGGAAATGAAAAACTGTTTTTT
CASRDRGNEKLFF
>-|17|-|TRBJ2-1|TRBV5-1
TGCGCCAGCAGCTTGGACCAGGTTCCCCTTCTCTACACTGAGCAGTTCTTC
CASSLDQVPLLYTEQFF
>-|14|few|TRBJ2-1|TRBV7-6
TGTGCCAGCAGCTTAGAGACGGGCCACAATGAGCAGTTCTTC
CASSLETGHNEQFF
>-|14|few|TRBJ1-3|TRBV6-5
TGTGCCAGCAGTTACCGTTACTCTGGAAACACCATATATTTT
CASSYRYSGNTIYF
>-|14|-|TRBJ2-5|TRBV29-1
TGCAGCGTTGTGAGCCCGCTGGCAGGGGAGACCCAGTACTTC
CSVVSPLAGETQYF
>-|17|few|TRBJ2-7|TRBV7-2
TGTGCCAGCAGCTTAAAGGCCGGGACCGTTAAGGCCTACGAGCAGTACTTC
CASSLKAGTVKAYEQYF
>-|17|few|TRBJ2-2|TRBV5-1
TGCGCCAGCAGCTTGGCAATCCCAACAACGAACACCGGGGAGCTGTTTTTT
CASSLAIPTTNTGELFF
>-|17|-|TRBJ2-1|TRBV5-1
TGCGCCAGCAGCTTGGCCTTCCCGGGGGCCTCCTACAATGAGCAGTTCTTC
CASSLAFPGASYNEQFF
>TRBD1|13|-|TRBJ1-1|TRBV6-5
TGTGCCAGCAGTTGGGACAGGTACACTGAAGCTTTCTTT
CASSWDRYTEAFF
>TRBD2|16|few|TRBJ2-7|TRBV19
TGTGCCAGTAGGGGAGTGGGACTAGCGGGTATCTACGAGCAGTACTTC
CASRGVGLAGIYEQYF
>-|18|-|TRBJ2-5|TRBV20-1
TGCAGTGCTAGAGTCGGGATACCGGGATGGGACTTCCAAGAGACCCAGTACTTC
CSARVGIPGWDFQETQYF
>-|15|few|TRBJ2-1|TRBV12-3/TRBV12-4
TGTGCCAGCAGTTTTGGCACCATCTCCTACAATGAGCAGTTCTTC
CASSFGTISYNEQFF
>TRBD1|16|few|TRBJ1-6|TRBV3-1
TGTGCCAGCAGCCTATCTGGGACAGGCTATAATTCACCCCTCCACTTT
CASSLSGTGYNSPLHF
>TRBD1|15|many|TRBJ2-5|TRBV28
TGTGCCAGCAGTTCACCGGGACAGTATATGGAGACCCAGTACTTC
CASSSPGQYMETQYF
>-|14|once|TRBJ2-7|TRBV20-1
TGCAGTGCTAGAGACAGGGTAGGCGTATACGAGCAGTACTTC
CSARDRVGVYEQYF
>TRBD2|15|-|TRBJ2-7|TRBV7-8
TGTGCCAGCAGCTTAGGTCGGACTAGGGCCTACGAGCAGTACTTC
CASSLGRTRAYEQYF
>TRBD1|16|many|TRBJ2-2|TRBV12-3/TRBV12-4
TGTGCCAGCAGTTTGGGACAGAAGGTTTGGGTCGGGGAGCTGTTTTTT
CASSLGQKVWVGELFF
>TRBD1|15|few|TRBJ2-2|TRBV7-2
TGTGCCAGCAGCAGGGACAGGACGAACACCGGGGAGCTGTTTTTT
CASSRDRTNTGELFF
>-|14|few|TRBJ2-2|TRBV29-1
TGCAGCGGGGTCCTGGGGTTGGCCACCGGGGAGCTGTTTTTT
CSGVLGLATGELFF
>TRBD1|18|few|TRBJ2-1|TRBV10-3
TGTGCCATCAGTGTCCATCCTGACGGGACAGGGGGCAGGAATGAGCAGTTCTTC
CAISVHPDGTGGRNEQFF
>-|15|few|TRBJ1-5|TRBV5-6
TGTGCCAGCAGCTTGGGTTGGGGAAGCAATCAGCCCCAGCATTTT
CASSLGWGSNQPQHF
>TRBD1|19|-|TRBJ2-7|TRBV6-4
TGTGCCAGCAGTGACCGGGACAGGGGGCGTTCTAGCTTTACCTACGAGCAGTACTTC
CASSDRDRGRSSFTYEQYF
>-|12|many|TRBJ2-7|TRBV7-9
TGTGCCAGCAGCTTAAACAGTTACGAGCAGTACTTC
CASSLNSYEQYF
>-|14|few|TRBJ2-3|TRBV7-2
TGTGCCAGCAGCCCAGGACCGAGGCCAGATACGCAGTATTTT
CASSPGPRPDTQYF
>TRBD2|18|few|TRBJ2-3|TRBV7-8
TGTGCCAGCAGCTTCTTATGGGGACTAGCGAAGAGCACAGATACGCAGTATTTT
CASSFLWGLAKSTDTQYF
>-|13|-|TRBJ2-7|TRBV7-8
TGTGCCAGCAGCTTCGGTAGTCTCCACGAGCAGTACTTC
CASSFGSLHEQYF
>-|14|many|TRBJ2-4|TRBV29-1
TGCAGCGGGTTGATAGGGGTAGCCAAAAACATTCAGTACTTC
CSGLIGVAKNIQYF
>-|17|-|TRBJ2-1|TRBV7-2
TGTGCCAGCAGCTTACCCCCCTACAGGAGCTCCTACAATGAGCAGTTCTTC
CASSLPPYRSSYNEQFF
>-|12|-|TRBJ2-1|TRBV18
TGTGCCAGCTCACCCCCTTCCAATGAGCAGTTCTTC
CASSPPSNEQFF
>-|18|-|TRBJ2-1|TRBV12-3/TRBV12-4
TGTGCCATCAGTTTACGTCGGCTAGCTTCAACGGGCGGAAGTGAGCAGTTCTTC
CAISLRRLASTGGSEQFF
>TRBD1|15|few|TRBJ1-5|TRBV12-3/TRBV12-4
TGTGCCAGCAGTTTACGGGTCAGGGGGATGGAGGCCCAGCATTTT
CASSLRVRGMEAQHF
>-|13|-|TRBJ2-3|TRBV6-1
TGTGCCAGCATGGCGGGTCGCACAGATACGCAGTATTTT
CASMAGRTDTQYF
>-|14|few|TRBJ2-1|TRBV20-1
TGCAGTGCTAGAGTTCTCAGGGGCTACAATGAGCAGTTCTTC
CSARVLRGYNEQFF
>TRBD1|14|-|TRBJ1-5|TRBV2
TGTGCCAGCAGGACGACAGGGAATAATCAGCCCCAGCATTTT
CASRTTGNNQPQHF
>-|14|once|TRBJ2-3|TRBV5-1
TGCGCCAGCAGCTTCCAGGCCCCCACAGATACGCAGTATTTT
CASSFQAPTDTQYF
>-|11|few|TRBJ2-1|TRBV6-2/TRBV6-3
TGTGCCAGCAGCCGTTTAAGTGAGCAGTTCTTC
CASSRLSEQFF
>TRBD1|15|few|TRBJ2-4|TRBV7-9
TGTGCCAGCAGCCCCAGACAGGGCTTCAAAAACATTCAGTACTTC
CASSPRQGFKNIQYF